This T cell receptor beta chain was profiled in a study of T cells after yellow fever vaccination. General study results and limits: Post-booster samples contained most primary-vaccination clones (approximately 96% CD4, roughly 88% CD8). Abundant contaminating clonotypes from the bulk population could appear in FACS-sorted repertoires. The secondary response was weaker, and its peak arrived faster, on day 5 versus 15.

Conversion of TCR transcripts into cDNA relied on 5'RACE template switching, which added a universal primer site and UMIs. TCRdb recomputed calls from the 5' RACE reads with MiXCR, one row per CDR3 protein. The repertoire holds about 310,000 distinct CDR3 sequences, roughly 4% seen once, with around 22% in the top ten. CDR1 SGHDT and CDR2 YYEEEE come from the germline V gene. The germline V and J ends were trimmed by 2 bases and 9 bases, with 12 bases remaining between them. This CDR3 has 14 amino acids. This clonotype was counted ten times or more. Its specificity is unknown. Material: PBMCs, obtained on the day of the yellow fever booster vaccination. This chain connects TRBV5-6 to TRBJ1-6; D uncertain. This clonotype originated in a man aged 18-30 years who received the YFV17D yellow fever vaccine. The CDR3 region has the DNA TGTGCCAGCAGCTTTGTGGCAGGATCTTCACCCCTCCACTTT. It codes for CASSFVAGSSPLHF.